The rows below give T cell receptor beta chains drawn from one sample of a study of blood T cell repertoires in COVID-19. This table comes from immunoSEQ multiplex PCR, and its TCRdb copy is limited to in-frame clones, with some not included. Of 150,000 to 200,000 clones listed, over 85% are singletons. What was sequenced was peripheral blood. The receptors originated from a woman aged 60-75 years with COVID-19, enrolled during active disease. Each CDR3 is given without its conserved first and last residue. The size entry is marked missing in some rows and otherwise reads once, few, many or a size class.

j_call v_call clone_size cdr3_aa
TRBJ1-1 TRBV7-9 . ASSLGTANTEAF
TRBJ1-2 TRBV4-2 . ASSQVVGQGQGYT
TRBJ2-3 TRBV6-1 . ASSEGAGGSTDTQY
TRBJ1-4 TRBV15 . ATSRDGGEKLF
TRBJ2-2 TRBV7-2 . ASRLRGTGELF
TRBJ1-1 TRBV7-2 . ASRGQAGNTEAF
TRBJ2-1 TRBV11-3 . ASSLGRLGRNEQF
TRBJ2-3 TRBV25-1 . ASGTTGGGTDTQY
TRBJ1-1 TRBV30 . AWRGDRENTEAF
TRBJ1-1 TRBV7-9 . ASSSSGTEVNTEAF
TRBJ2-3 TRBV7-2 . ASSRGVRTDTQY
TRBJ2-1 TRBV4-2 . ASSQEDGGATSYNEQF
TRBJ1-4 TRBV6-5 . ASSPRAGAGEKLF
TRBJ2-1 TRBV7-2 . ASSSESSYNEQF
TRBJ2-3 TRBV6-2/TRBV6-3 once ASSFGLAGGKDTQY
TRBJ1-6 TRBV9 once ASSVDPSSYNSPLH
TRBJ2-7 TRBV7-2 . ASSLSASTSSYEQY
TRBJ1-4 TRBV5-1 . ASSRDGVREKLF
TRBJ1-3 TRBV7-9 . ASSKTGASGNTIY
TRBJ1-6 TRBV19 . ASSPRTGNSPLH
TRBJ2-5 TRBV6-6 . ASINSGLQWEGTQY
TRBJ2-7 TRBV6-5 . ASSDTGGPYEQY
TRBJ1-5 TRBV7-9 few ASSSWDRALHQPQH
TRBJ1-2 TRBV9 . ASSVGMGDWGQGYT
TRBJ1-5 TRBV6-1 . ASSENILGAQPQH
TRBJ2-1 TRBV5-1 . ASSVGTSGYNEQF
TRBJ1-2 TRBV7-2 . ASSLVQSRGGYT
TRBJ2-7 TRBV18 . ASSPLIGDRGSEQY